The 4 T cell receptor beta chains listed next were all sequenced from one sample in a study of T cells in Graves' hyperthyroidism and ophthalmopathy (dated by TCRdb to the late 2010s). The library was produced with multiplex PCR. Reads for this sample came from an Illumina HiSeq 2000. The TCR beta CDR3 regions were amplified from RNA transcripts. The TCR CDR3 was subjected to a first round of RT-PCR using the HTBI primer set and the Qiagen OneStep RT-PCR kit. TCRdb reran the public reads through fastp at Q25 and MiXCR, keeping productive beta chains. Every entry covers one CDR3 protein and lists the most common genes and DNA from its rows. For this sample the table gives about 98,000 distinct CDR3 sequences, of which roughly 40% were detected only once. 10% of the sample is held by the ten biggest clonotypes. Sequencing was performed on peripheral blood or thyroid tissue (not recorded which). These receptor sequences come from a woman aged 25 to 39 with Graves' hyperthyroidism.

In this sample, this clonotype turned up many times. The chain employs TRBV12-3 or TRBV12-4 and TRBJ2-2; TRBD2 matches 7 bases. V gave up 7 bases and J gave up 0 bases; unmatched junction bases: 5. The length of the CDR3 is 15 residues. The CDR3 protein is CASKPGLANTGELFF. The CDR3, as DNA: TGTGCCAGCAAGCCCGGACTAGCGAACACCGGGGAGCTGTTTTTT.

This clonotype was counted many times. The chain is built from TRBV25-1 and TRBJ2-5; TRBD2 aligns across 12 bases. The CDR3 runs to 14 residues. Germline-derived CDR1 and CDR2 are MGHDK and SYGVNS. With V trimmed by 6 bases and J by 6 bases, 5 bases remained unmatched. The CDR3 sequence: CASRLAGGEKTQYF. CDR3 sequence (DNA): TGTGCCAGCAGACTAGCGGGAGGTGAAAAGACCCAGTACTTC.

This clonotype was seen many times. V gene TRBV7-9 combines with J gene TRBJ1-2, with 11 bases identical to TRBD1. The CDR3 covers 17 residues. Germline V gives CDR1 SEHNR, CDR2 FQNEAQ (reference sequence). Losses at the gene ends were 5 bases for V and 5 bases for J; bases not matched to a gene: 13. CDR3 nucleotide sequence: TGTGCCAGCAGCCCTGGACAGGGGGCGGAAAGGGGATATGGCTACACCTTC. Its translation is CASSPGQGAERGYGYTF.

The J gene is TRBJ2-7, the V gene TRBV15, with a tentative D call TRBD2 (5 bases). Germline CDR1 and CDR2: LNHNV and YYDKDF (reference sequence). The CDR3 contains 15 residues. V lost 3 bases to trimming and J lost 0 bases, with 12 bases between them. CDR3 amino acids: CATSRPWENSYEQYF. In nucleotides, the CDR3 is TGTGCCACCAGCAGGCCATGGGAGAACTCCTACGAGCAGTACTTC.